A single T cell receptor (beta chain) is shown here with its context. What it recognizes is unknown. A much bigger clone sits one base away, suggesting this may be a read error. These data originate in a study of T cells in Graves' hyperthyroidism and ophthalmopathy. As for the study in general: Pretreatment peripheral blood was obtained at initial diagnosis.

Study-wide results and limits: Most thyroid clonotypes expanded above 0.001 appeared in blood too.

Per the germline V gene, CDR1 is MNHNS and CDR2 is SASEGT. The CDR3 runs 13 residues. Amplification of TCR beta CDR3 regions was performed using RNA transcripts as template. A first-round RT-PCR of the TCR CDR3 used the HTBI primer set. TCRdb analysed the multiplex PCR reads with MiXCR anew, one entry per CDR3 protein. The sample includes approximately 380,000 distinct CDR3 sequences, approximately 20% seen only once; the top ten take roughly 3.5%. Graves' hyperthyroidism qualified as stable when ophthalmopathy did not progress within 18 months. The source of the PBMCs was less than 12 ml of fresh peripheral blood.

The chain uses TRBV6-1 and TRBJ2-5, with D perhaps TRBD1 or TRBD2 (6 bases each). The sequenced sample was blood. The TCR comes from a woman aged 18-29 years with Graves' hyperthyroidism. For the CDR3, the DNA is TGTGCCAGCAATGGGGGGCTAATGGAGACCAAGTACTTC. Its translation: CASNGGLMETKYF.